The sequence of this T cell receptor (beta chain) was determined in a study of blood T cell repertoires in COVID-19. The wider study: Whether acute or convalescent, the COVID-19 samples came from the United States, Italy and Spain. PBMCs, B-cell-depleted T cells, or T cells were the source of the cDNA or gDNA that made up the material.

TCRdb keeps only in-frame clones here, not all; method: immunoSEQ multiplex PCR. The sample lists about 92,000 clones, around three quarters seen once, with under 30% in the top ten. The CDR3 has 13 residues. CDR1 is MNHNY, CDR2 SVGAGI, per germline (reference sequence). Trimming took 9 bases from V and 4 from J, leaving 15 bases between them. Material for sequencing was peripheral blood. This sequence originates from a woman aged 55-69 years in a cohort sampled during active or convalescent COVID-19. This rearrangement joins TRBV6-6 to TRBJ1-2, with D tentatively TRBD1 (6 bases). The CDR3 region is CARSRGQGYGYTF. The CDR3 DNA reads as TGTGCCAGGAGCAGGGGACAAGGCTATGGCTACACCTTC.